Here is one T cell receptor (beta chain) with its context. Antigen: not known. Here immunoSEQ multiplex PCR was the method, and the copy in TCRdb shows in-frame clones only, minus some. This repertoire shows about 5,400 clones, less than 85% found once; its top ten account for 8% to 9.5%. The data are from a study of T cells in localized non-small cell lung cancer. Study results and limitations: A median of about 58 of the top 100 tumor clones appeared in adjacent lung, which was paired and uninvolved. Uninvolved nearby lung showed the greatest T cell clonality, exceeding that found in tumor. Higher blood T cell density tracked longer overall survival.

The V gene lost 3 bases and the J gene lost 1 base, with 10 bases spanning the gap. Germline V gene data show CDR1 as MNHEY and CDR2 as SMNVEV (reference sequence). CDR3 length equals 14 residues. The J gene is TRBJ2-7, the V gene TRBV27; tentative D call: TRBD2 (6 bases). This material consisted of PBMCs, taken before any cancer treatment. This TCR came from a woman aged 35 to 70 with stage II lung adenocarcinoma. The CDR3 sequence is CASSFDGSSYEQYF. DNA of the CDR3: TGTGCCAGCAGTTTTGACGGGAGTTCCTACGAGCAGTACTTC.